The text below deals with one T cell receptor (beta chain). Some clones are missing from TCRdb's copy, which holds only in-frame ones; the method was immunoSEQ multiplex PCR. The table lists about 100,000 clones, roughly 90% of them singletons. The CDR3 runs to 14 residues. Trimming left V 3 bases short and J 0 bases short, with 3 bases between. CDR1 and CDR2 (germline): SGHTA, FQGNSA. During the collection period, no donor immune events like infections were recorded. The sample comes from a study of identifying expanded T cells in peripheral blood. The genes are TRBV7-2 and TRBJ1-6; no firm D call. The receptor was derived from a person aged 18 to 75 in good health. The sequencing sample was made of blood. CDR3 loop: CASSLASYNSPLHF. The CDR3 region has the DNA TGTGCCAGCAGCTTGGCCTCCTATAATTCACCCCTCCACTTT.